The sequence of this T cell receptor beta chain was determined in a study of cytomegalovirus exposure and HLA in healthy donors. Study-level points and caveats: Prior analysis indicated that the majority of TCR beta V segments exhibited productivity approximately 87% or approximately 30% of the time. A classifier reportedly called cytomegalovirus status with high sensitivity and specificity.

Comment on this clone: Its antigen remains unknown.

The PCR had 60 Vbeta and 13 Jbeta primers. TCRdb's table, derived via immunoSEQ multiplex PCR, lists solely in-frame clones and lacks some. Its clone listing holds 150,000 to 200,000 clones. There are 15 residues in the CDR3. V was pared by 4 bases and J by 1 base, with 12 bases between. The germline V gene encodes CDR1 MNHNS and CDR2 SASEGT. The TCR was taken from a woman aged 60-75 years in good health and CMV-seronegative. Sequencing input: PBMCs. The rearrangement links TRBV6-1 to TRBJ2-3; maybe TRBD1 (5 bases). CDR3 nucleotides: TGTGCCAGCAGTGGGGGCCTATGGGGCACAGATACGCAGTATTTT. Protein: CASSGGLWGTDTQYF.